This T cell receptor (beta chain) was documented in a study of naive and memory T cell subsets. Per germline, CDR1 SGHAT and CDR2 FQNNGV. This CDR3 is built from 12 residues. V shed 1 base and J shed 9 bases, with 7 bases lying between them. The beta constant-region primer was an equimolar mix of two oligonucleotides covering TRBC1 and TRBC2. Ligated cDNA was amplified by four rounds of PCR with nested alpha and beta constant-region primers and SP2. A single record per CDR3 protein comes from TCRdb applying MiXCR to the UMI-ligation and nested PCR reads. The data hold 95,000 to 150,000 distinct CDR3 sequences, with around 35% observed a single time.

The sequence was obtained from a human donor in good health. The sequencing input was central memory CD4+ T cells from blood. J is TRBJ2-1 and V is TRBV11-2; D is ambiguous. The CDR3 region has the DNA TGTGCCAGCAGCTTAGTACCTAGTGAGCAGTTCTTC. It is translated as CASSLVPSEQFF.